This T cell receptor (beta chain) was sequenced in a study of blood T cell repertoires in COVID-19. Overall study context: From the United States, Italy and Spain came samples of acute and convalescent COVID-19. PBMCs, B-cell-depleted T cells, or T cells provided the cDNA or gDNA that made up the material.

In the source study's methods: Reference gene primer amplification yielded estimated nucleated cell counts. Generated by immunoSEQ multiplex PCR, the TCRdb table keeps only in-frame clones and is missing some. V and J calls and clone size are copied from that table; D and trimming were computed from the DNA. The sample carries roughly 69,000 clones, roughly 80% recorded once. Germline values: CDR1 SQVTM, CDR2 ANQGSEA. V was trimmed by 1 base and J by 2 bases, leaving 12 bases between them. This CDR3 has 15 residues. Participants were aged roughly 18 to 90 years, lived in 20 to 30 US areas, and enrolled virtually.

Sequencing was carried out using PBMCs or T cells enriched from blood (not recorded which). The chain uses TRBV29-1 and TRBJ2-1, with D maybe TRBD2 (5 bases). The receptor's source is a woman in her thirties or forties with acute COVID-19. The CDR3 DNA reads TGCAGCGTTGAAGGGAGCGGAAGGACCTACAATGAGCAGTTCTTC. This codes for CSVEGSGRTYNEQFF.